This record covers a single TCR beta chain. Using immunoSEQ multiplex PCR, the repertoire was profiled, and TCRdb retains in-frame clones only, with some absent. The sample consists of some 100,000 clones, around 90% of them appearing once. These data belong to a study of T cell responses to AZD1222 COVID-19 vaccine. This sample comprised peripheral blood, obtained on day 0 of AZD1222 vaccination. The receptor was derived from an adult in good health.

The CDR3 sequence is CASSQDSGIEQYF. CDR3 DNA: TGCGCCAGCAGCCAAGATTCGGGGATCGAGCAGTACTTC. This rearrangement joins TRBV4-1 to TRBJ2-7; perhaps TRBD2 as D (5 bases). Germline-derived CDR1 and CDR2 are MGHRA and YSYEKL. V dropped 0 bases and J dropped 6 bases, with 9 bases sitting between them. CDR3 length: 13 residues.